This note documents a single T cell receptor (beta chain) sequence. Its cognate antigen is unknown. Germline and junction disagree at one end, which may indicate a read error. Three rounds of nested PCR, following a modified ARM-PCR protocol, produced the TCRbeta library. TCRdb independently ran MiXCR on the multiplex PCR reads; one entry per CDR3 protein. Here the sample spans 71,000 or so distinct CDR3 sequences, around 75% being singletons. This sample was taken from a study of tumor and adjacent non-tumor tissue in lung cancer. Study summary: There were about 12 adenocarcinoma, a couple of squamous cell carcinoma and 1 small cell lung cancer cases. The patients, around 11 men and 5 women, were about 30 to 85 with stage I to III disease. Each sample yielded millions of productive TCRbeta reads on average.

RNA was extracted from bulk tissue without any cell sorting. The CDR3 totals 12 residues. CDR1 is MNHNY and CDR2 is SVGAGI in the germline V gene (reference sequence). Study results and caveats: Tumor repertoires had a smaller top 100 clone share than normal lung.

This chain joins TRBV6-6 and TRBJ2-7; D is ambiguous. The sequencing sample was made of lung tumor tissue. The source of this sequence is a woman in her 50s with non-small cell lung cancer. The chain's CDR3 is CANSYSTLEQYF. CDR3 sequence (DNA): TGTGCCAACAGTTACTCAACCTTGGAGCAGTATTTC.